This T cell receptor (beta chain) was sequenced in a study of blood T cell repertoires in COVID-19. Study-wide context: Researchers got acute and convalescent COVID-19 samples from the United States, Italy and Spain.

Each participant's cohort was designated according to participant-reported clinical history. Per the germline V gene, CDR1 is SNHLY and CDR2 is FYNNEI. The V end lost 5 bases, the J end lost 0 bases, and 11 bases lay between the germline ends. This CDR3 comprises 15 residues. Study processing details: Scientists estimated how many nucleated cells there were by amplifying reference gene primers. Data came from immunoSEQ multiplex PCR; TCRdb stores just in-frame clones and leaves some out. The DNA was the basis for D and trimming; V, J and clone size are from that table. The table records 250,000 to 350,000 clones, about 90% of them present only once.

This TCR was recovered from a woman aged 30 to 39 who had recovered from COVID-19. The chain carries TRBV2 and TRBJ2-1; a weak D match, TRBD2 (6 bases). Sequencing was carried out using PBMCs or T cells enriched from blood (not recorded which). CDR3: CASSSGGDSYNEQFF. The DNA for the CDR3 is TGTGCCAGCAGTAGTGGCGGGGACTCCTACAATGAGCAGTTCTTC.